These 7 T cell receptor beta chains were sequenced from one sample in a study of OX40 agonist ivuxolimab in advanced cancers. The data were produced by immunoSEQ multiplex PCR, yet TCRdb's version contains in-frame clones alone and is incomplete. Of some 95,000 clones in the sample, 70% to 90% were seen once. The specimen was CD4+ or CD8+ T cells sorted from blood, collected in a trial of the OX40 agonist ivuxolimab. Receptors were obtained from an adult with an advanced solid tumor such as melanoma, head and neck, liver or kidney cancer.

The J gene is TRBJ1-5, the V gene TRBV7-2; weak D call: TRBD1 (5 bases). V was trimmed by 6 bases and J by 10 bases, leaving 22 bases between them. The CDR3 runs to 15 residues. CDR1 is SGHTA, CDR2 FQGNSA, per germline. The CDR3 DNA follows: TGTGCCAGCAGTCTGTCTGGGGCAGTCATCTCACCCCAGCATTTT. Residues: CASSLSGAVISPQHF.

The chain employs TRBV11-3 and TRBJ1-2; D might be TRBD1 (5 bases). Per the germline V gene, CDR1 is SGHNT and CDR2 is YENEEA. The CDR3 spans 13 residues. The V end lost 2 bases, the J end lost 4 bases, and 8 bases lay between the germline ends. The CDR3 loop is CASSLSGGYGYTF. CDR3 DNA: TGTGCCAGCAGCTTATCTGGGGGCTATGGCTACACCTTC.

This clone showed up just once. This chain connects TRBV19 to TRBJ1-1, with TRBD1 as a possible D gene (6 bases). The CDR3 contains 14 residues. V lost 4 bases and J lost 5, with 14 bases in between. Germline lookup yields CDR1 LNHDA and CDR2 SQIVND (reference sequence). Here the CDR3 reads CASSTGALATEAFF. The CDR3 DNA follows: TGTGCCAGTAGTACAGGGGCGTTGGCGACTGAAGCTTTCTTT. Using reference TRBV19 and TRBJ1-1 for the parts outside the CDR3, the full variable domain is DGGITQSPKYLFRKEGQNVTLSCEQNLNHDAMYWYRQDPGQGLRLIYYSQIVNDFQKGDIAEGYSVSREKKESFPLTVTSAQKNPTAFYLCASSTGALATEAFFGQGTRLTVV.

The CDR3 DNA sequence: TGTGCCAGCAGTCACCGGTCGGCAGGGCCAGAGACCCAGTACTTC. Translation gives CASSHRSAGPETQYF. The gene calls are TRBV7-2 and TRBJ2-5; maybe TRBD1 (5 bases). CDR1 and CDR2 (germline): SGHTA, FQGNSA. The CDR3 is 15 residues long. Trimming stripped 6 bases from V and 4 bases from J, with 18 bases between.

The chain links TRBV19 to TRBJ1-5; 10 bases align to TRBD1. J gave up 5 bases and V 5 bases, and 9 bases lay outside the gene matches. The length of the CDR3 is 16 residues. Germline V gene lookup returns CDR1 LNHDA and CDR2 SQIVND (reference sequence). CDR3 amino acids: CASSLPGTGDHQPQHF. For the CDR3, the DNA is TGTGCCAGTAGTCTCCCCGGGACAGGGGACCATCAGCCCCAGCATTTT.

This clone turned up a few times. The J gene is TRBJ2-1, the V gene TRBV5-8; D remains unclear. The length of the CDR3 is 12 residues. Germline CDR1 and CDR2: SGHTS and YDEGEE. Trimming left V 4 bases short and J 5 bases short, with 7 bases between. The CDR3 DNA reads as TGTGCCAGCAGCCCCTGGAACAATGAGCAGTTCTTC. It codes for CASSPWNNEQFF.

The V gene is TRBV11-3, the J gene TRBJ2-3; D unresolved. This CDR3 contains 11 residues. Germline-derived CDR1 and CDR2 are SGHNT and YENEEA. V was shortened by 4 bases and J by 5 bases, with 4 bases between the two germline ends. CDR3 nucleotide sequence: TGTGCCAGCAGCTCGGGAGATACGCAGTATTTT. This encodes CASSSGDTQYF.